Below are 20 T cell receptor beta chains sequenced from a single sample in a study of cytomegalovirus exposure and HLA in healthy donors. The table came from immunoSEQ multiplex PCR; TCRdb's copy has only in-frame clones and leaves some out. The sample lists 120,000 or so clones; 85% to 90% were seen once. The sample consisted of PBMCs. The receptors here all came from a woman aged 25 to 39 in good health and CMV-seronegative.

The CDR3 DNA follows: TGTGCCAGCAGCTTAGACAGGGCATCGGATACGCAGTATTTT. Translation gives CASSLDRASDTQYF. The chain joins TRBV7-2 to TRBJ2-3; D is perhaps TRBD1 (6 bases). From germline, CDR1 is SGHTA and CDR2 FQGNSA. V gave up 1 base and J gave up 6 bases, with 11 bases separating them. The CDR3 loop spans 14 amino acids.

The V and J genes are TRBV5-6 and TRBJ2-2, with D possibly being TRBD1 (5 bases). Germline assignment: CDR1 SGHDT and CDR2 YYEEEE. The V and J ends lost 0 bases and 1 base respectively, with 10 bases between them. The CDR3 extends over 16 amino acids. The CDR3 DNA is TGTGCCAGCAGCTTGGGACAGCGATGGAACACCGGGGAGCTGTTTTTT. Protein product: CASSLGQRWNTGELFF.

This rearrangement joins TRBV5-6 to TRBJ2-1; TRBD2 aligns across 7 bases. V was clipped by 4 bases and J by 4 bases; unmatched bases: 11. The CDR3 contains 16 residues. Germline loops: CDR1 SGHDT, CDR2 YYEEEE. The CDR3 DNA reads TGTGCCAGCAGCCCAGGTGGGCGGGGGAGTTACAATGAGCAGTTCTTC. Amino acids: CASSPGGRGSYNEQFF. Filled out from reference TRBV5-6 and TRBJ2-1, the complete variable domain reads DAGVTQSPTHLIKTRGQQVTLRCSPKSGHDTVSWYQQALGQGPQFIFQYYEEEERQRGNFPDRFSGHQFPNYSSELNVNALLLGDSALYLCASSPGGRGSYNEQFFGPGTRLTVL.

This clone was seen a handful of times. The chain uses TRBV5-1 and TRBJ1-5; 12 nucleotides match TRBD1. The trim removed 0 bases at V and 2 bases at J, leaving 3 bases unmatched. The CDR3 runs 17 residues. Germline CDR1 is SGHRS and CDR2 is YFSETQ. CDR3 in amino acids: CASSLGGQGAGNQPQHF. CDR3 DNA: TGCGCCAGCAGCTTGGGGGGACAGGGGGCCGGCAATCAGCCCCAGCATTTT.

This clone was detected a few times. The chain couples TRBV5-6 to TRBJ2-7; D possibly corresponds to TRBD2 (6 bases). The CDR3 has 13 residues. The germline V and J ends were trimmed by 0 bases and 6 bases, with 10 bases remaining between them. The V gene's germline CDR1 is SGHDT and CDR2 YYEEEE. CDR3: CASSLGTTREQYF. CDR3 sequence (DNA): TGTGCCAGCAGCTTGGGGACTACCCGCGAGCAGTACTTC.

This chain joins TRBV10-3 and TRBJ1-4; 7 bases are a match to TRBD1. There are 14 residues in the CDR3. J lost 5 bases, V lost 10 bases, and 10 bases had no gene match. CDR1 and CDR2 (germline): ENHRY, SYGVKD. The CDR3 coding sequence is TGTGCCACCCAGAGAGGGACAGCAAATGAAAAACTGTTTTTT. This gives the protein CATQRGTANEKLFF.

The V gene is TRBV25-1, the J gene TRBJ2-5; 7 positions match TRBD1. The CDR3 sequence is 17 residues long. Germline CDR1 and CDR2: MGHDK and SYGVNS. V lost 0 bases, J lost 1 base, and 8 bases stayed unmatched. In DNA, the CDR3 is TGTGCCAGCAGTGAATATAACAGGGGAATCCTCCAAGAGACCCAGTACTTC. Protein: CASSEYNRGILQETQYF.

This chain connects TRBV2 to TRBJ2-7; 7 bases are shared with TRBD1. This CDR3 contains 14 residues. Germline V CDR1 and CDR2: SNHLY, FYNNEI. V was pared by 6 bases and J by 0 bases, with 5 bases of the junction left unmatched. CDR3 loop: CASRGTESSYEQYF. The CDR3 nucleotides read TGTGCCAGCAGGGGGACAGAGAGCTCCTACGAGCAGTACTTC.

The CDR3 DNA sequence: TGTGCCAGCAAGGGGGCTTACGGGGAAAAACTGTTTTTT. It yields the protein CASKGAYGEKLFF. The chain carries TRBV7-9 and TRBJ1-4, with 7 bases identical to TRBD1. Per the germline V gene, CDR1 is SEHNR and CDR2 is FQNEAQ (reference sequence). The V and J ends lost 7 bases and 8 bases, in that order; junction bases with no gene match: 7. CDR3 length: 13 amino acids.

The chain employs TRBV27 and TRBJ2-7, with D hard to call. Trimming removed 5 bases from V and 4 bases from J, with 12 bases in between. This CDR3 comprises 13 residues. CDR1 MNHEY and CDR2 SMNVEV come from the germline V gene (reference sequence). CDR3 in DNA: TGTGCCAGCAGTCTCGATCGTAGATACGAGCAGTACTTC. Translating it yields CASSLDRRYEQYF.

This clone was picked up a small number of times. This chain uses TRBV5-5 with TRBJ1-2; D possibly corresponds to TRBD1 (6 bases). This CDR3 contains 15 residues. Germline-derived CDR1 and CDR2 are SGHKS and YYEKEE (reference sequence). The V and J ends lost 1 base and 4 bases respectively, with 14 bases between them. Here the CDR3 reads CASSLRDTGGYGYTF. CDR3 bases: TGTGCCAGCAGCTTGCGGGACACTGGGGGCTATGGCTACACCTTC.

This clone was found many times. The J gene is TRBJ1-3, the V gene TRBV11-3; no reliable D call. V was cut by 0 bases and J by 0 bases, with 6 bases left in between. Germline V gives CDR1 SGHNT, CDR2 YENEEA. This CDR3 is 15 amino acids long. The CDR3 here is CASSLEAGSGNTIYF. CDR3 sequence (DNA): TGTGCCAGCAGCTTAGAAGCGGGCTCTGGAAACACCATATATTTT.

The DNA for the CDR3 is TGTGCCAGCTCACCTGGGGGGGGGAGAGCGTCTTACGAGCAGTACTTC. Protein: CASSPGGGRASYEQYF. The V and J genes are TRBV18 and TRBJ2-7; 7 bases map to TRBD2. V shed 3 bases and J 4 bases; nucleotides not matched to a gene: 12. There are 16 residues in the CDR3. CDR1 is KGHSH, CDR2 LQKENI, per germline.

The chain links TRBV9 to TRBJ1-2; D is ambiguous. CDR3 length: 12 amino acids. Per germline, CDR1 SGDLS and CDR2 YYNGEE. V shed 4 bases and J shed 8 bases, with 12 bases lying between them. The CDR3 sequence: CASSLGAGGYTF. CDR3 sequence (DNA): TGTGCCAGCAGCTTGGGCGCGGGCGGCTACACCTTC. Variable domain in full (rest from reference TRBV9 and TRBJ1-2): DSGVTQTPKHLITATGQRVTLRCSPRSGDLSVYWYQQSLDQGLQFLIQYYNGEERAKGNILERFSAQQFPDLHSELNLSSLELGDSALYFCASSLGAGGYTFGSGTRLTVV.

The chain carries TRBV19 and TRBJ2-7; possible D gene TRBD1, 6 bases. The V gene lost 3 bases and the J gene lost 7 bases, with 16 bases spanning the gap. The CDR3 has 14 amino acids. In germline, CDR1 is LNHDA, CDR2 SQIVND (reference sequence). The CDR3 region is CASSIGNRAWEQYF. As DNA, the CDR3 is TGTGCCAGTAGTATCGGTAACAGGGCTTGGGAGCAGTACTTC. The full variable domain, rest sourced from reference TRBV19 and TRBJ2-7, is DGGITQSPKYLFRKEGQNVTLSCEQNLNHDAMYWYRQDPGQGLRLIYYSQIVNDFQKGDIAEGYSVSREKKESFPLTVTSAQKNPTAFYLCASSIGNRAWEQYFGPGTRLTVT.

The chain combines TRBV9 with TRBJ2-7; a weak D match, TRBD1 (6 bases). Germline V gene data show CDR1 as SGDLS and CDR2 as YYNGEE. The ends were cut back, 0 bases at V and 0 bases at J, with 10 bases in the middle. The length of the CDR3 is 15 residues. The CDR3 loop reads CASSVATGSSYEQYF. DNA for the CDR3: TGTGCCAGCAGCGTAGCTACAGGGAGCTCCTACGAGCAGTACTTC.

The chain uses TRBV6-5 and TRBJ1-2; unclear D gene. Germline loops: CDR1 MNHEY, CDR2 SVGAGI. V lost 6 bases and J lost 3, with 8 bases in between. The CDR3 sequence is 12 residues long. CDR3 nucleotides: TGTGCCAGCAGAACCGGGGACTATGGCTACACCTTC. This codes for CASRTGDYGYTF.

The chain employs TRBV5-1 and TRBJ2-3, with 7 bases lining up with TRBD1. Per the germline V gene, CDR1 is SGHRS and CDR2 is YFSETQ. The CDR3 extends over 15 amino acids. V dropped 4 bases and J dropped 0; count of bases not matched to a gene: 5. The CDR3 region has the DNA TGCGCCAGCAGCACGGGACAGACTAGCACAGATACGCAGTATTTT. This sequence encodes CASSTGQTSTDTQYF.

The sample holds a few counts of this clone. The chain uses TRBV7-8 and TRBJ1-6, with D tentatively TRBD1 (5 bases). CDR1 is SGHVS, CDR2 FQNEAQ, per germline. Between the trimmed V and J ends, which lost 6 bases and 6 bases, there was a span of 12 bases. The length of the CDR3 is 14 residues. CDR3 sequence reads: CASSSGGSNSPLHF. The CDR3 coding sequence is TGTGCCAGCAGTTCGGGGGGTAGTAATTCACCCCTCCACTTT. Full variable domain (missing parts from reference TRBV7-8 and TRBJ1-6): GAGVSQSPRYKVAKRGQDVALRCDPISGHVSLFWYQQALGQGPEFLTYFQNEAQLDKSGLPSDRFFAERPEGSVSTLKIQRTQQEDSAVYLCASSSGGSNSPLHFGNGTRLTVT.

This clone was counted a single time. The chain has TRBV19 and TRBJ1-1; D is possibly TRBD1 (6 bases). The length of the CDR3 is 13 residues. V dropped 6 bases and J dropped 6 bases, with 14 bases sitting between them. CDR1 is LNHDA and CDR2 is SQIVND in the germline V gene (reference sequence). The CDR3, as DNA: TGTGCCAGTAGGGGACAACGGGTAGCTGAAGCTTTCTTT. This translates into CASRGQRVAEAFF.